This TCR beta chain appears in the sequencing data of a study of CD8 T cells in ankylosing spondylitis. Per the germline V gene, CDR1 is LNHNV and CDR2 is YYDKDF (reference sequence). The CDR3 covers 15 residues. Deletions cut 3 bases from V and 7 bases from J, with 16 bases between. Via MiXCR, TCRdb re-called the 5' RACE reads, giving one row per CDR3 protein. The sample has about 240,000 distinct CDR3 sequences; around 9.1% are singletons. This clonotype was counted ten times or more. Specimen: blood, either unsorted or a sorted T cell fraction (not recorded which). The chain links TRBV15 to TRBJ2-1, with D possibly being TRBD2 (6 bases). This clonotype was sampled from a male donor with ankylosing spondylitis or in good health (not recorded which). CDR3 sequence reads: CATSRPKGGINEQFF. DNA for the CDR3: TGTGCCACCAGCAGGCCCAAAGGAGGGATTAATGAGCAGTTCTTC.